The 29 T cell receptor beta chains listed next were all sequenced from one sample in a study of lymphopenia after photon versus proton radiotherapy (dated by TCRdb to 2018 to 2020). The library was obtained by the immunoSEQ multiplex PCR assay. This immuneACCESS table, as held by TCRdb, lists in-frame sequences with V and J called but not all clones. Of the missing ones, under half trace to an unresolved V gene in checked studies; the others have no known cause. The sample table lists roughly 7,000 clones, about nine tenths of them with a count of one. The ten top clones hold 15% to 20% of the sample. This material consisted of peripheral blood, taken from a patient treated with photon-based radiotherapy. The receptors were gathered from a man aged 55-75 years with cholangiocarcinoma.

The chain couples TRBV5-8 to TRBJ1-1; D gene uncertain. Germline-derived CDR1 and CDR2 are SGHTS and YDEGEE. The CDR3 length is 11 residues. With 0 bases removed from V and 11 bases from J, the gap between germline ends came to 8 bases. The CDR3 reads CASSLDLLAFF. As DNA, the CDR3 is TGTGCCAGCAGCTTGGATCTCCTGGCTTTCTTT.

The chain employs TRBV5-1 and TRBJ2-7; D gene uncertain. The germline V gene has CDR1 SGHRS and CDR2 YFSETQ. The V end lost 0 bases, the J end lost 4 bases, and 14 bases lay between the germline ends. This CDR3 is built from 15 residues. The DNA for the CDR3 is TGCGCCAGCAGCTTGGAAGCTTTTTCACATTACGAGCAGTACTTC. Its protein is CASSLEAFSHYEQYF.

The chain recombines TRBV4-3 with TRBJ2-2, with 8 bases that match TRBD1. The V gene end was trimmed by 1 base and the J gene end by 8 bases; junction bases not matched to a gene: 3. Germline V CDR1 and CDR2: LGHNA, YSLEER. The CDR3 is 14 amino acids. CDR3 DNA: TGCGCCAGCAGCCAAGGGACAGGGTTAGGGGAGCTGTTTTTT. Protein: CASSQGTGLGELFF.

CDR3 sequence reads: CASSSGTAGNEKLFF. In DNA, the CDR3 is TGTGCCAGCTCATCAGGGACAGCGGGTAATGAAAAACTGTTTTTT. The V gene is TRBV18, the J gene TRBJ1-4; 7 bases line up with TRBD1. The CDR3 has 15 residues. The junction had 7 bases not matched to a gene; V was cut back by 5 bases and J by 4 bases. Germline V lookup: CDR1 KGHSH, CDR2 LQKENI. The variable domain in full, completed from reference TRBV18 and TRBJ1-4, reads NAGVMQNPRHLVRRRGQEARLRCSPMKGHSHVYWYRQLPEEGLKFMVYLQKENIIDESGMPKERFSAEFPKEGPSILRIQQVVRGDSAAYFCASSSGTAGNEKLFFGSGTQLSVL.

This chain connects TRBV9 to TRBJ1-3; no clear D gene. CDR1 SGDLS and CDR2 YYNGEE come from the germline V gene. The CDR3 runs 14 residues. The V gene lost 0 bases and the J gene lost 0 bases, with 4 bases spanning the gap. The DNA of the CDR3 is TGTGCCAGCAGCGTAGGGAGCTCTGGAAACACCATATATTTT. Its protein product is CASSVGSSGNTIYF.

The chain combines TRBV10-3 with TRBJ1-2, with D possibly TRBD1 on 5 matching bases. The V gene's germline CDR1 is ENHRY and CDR2 SYGVKD. The CDR3 length is 13 residues. V was shortened by 0 bases and J by 8 bases, with 10 bases between the two germline ends. CDR3 sequence: CAISESAGRGYTF. The CDR3 DNA sequence: TGTGCCATCAGTGAGTCTGCAGGGAGAGGCTACACCTTC.

The chain is built from TRBV29-1 and TRBJ2-1; a weak D match, TRBD1 (7 bases). V was cut by 7 bases and J by 4 bases, with 14 bases left in between. Germline V gene sequence: CDR1 SQVTM, CDR2 ANQGSEA. The CDR3 contains 13 residues. The CDR3 protein is CSARQGLYNEQFF. In DNA, the CDR3 is TGCAGCGCTAGACAGGGACTTTACAATGAGCAGTTCTTC.

The chain employs TRBV6-1 and TRBJ2-3; TRBD2 aligns across 8 bases. The CDR3 consists of 12 residues. V lost 7 bases and J lost 5; bases outside the gene matches: 2. The V gene's germline CDR1 is MNHNS and CDR2 SASEGT. The CDR3 sequence is CASTLAGDTQYF. For the CDR3, the DNA is TGTGCCAGCACCCTAGCGGGAGATACGCAGTATTTT.

This chain uses TRBV5-1 with TRBJ2-1; D is possibly TRBD2 (6 bases). From germline, CDR1 is SGHRS and CDR2 YFSETQ. The V end was cut by 1 base, the J end by 8 bases, with 7 bases between. The CDR3 totals 12 residues. CDR3 loop: CASSLPSDEQFF. For the CDR3, the DNA is TGCGCCAGCAGCTTGCCTAGCGATGAGCAGTTCTTC.

The V gene is TRBV4-2, the J gene TRBJ2-1; D ambiguous. Germline assignment: CDR1 LGHNA and CDR2 YNFKEQ. The CDR3 covers 13 residues. Trimming stripped 0 bases from V and 3 bases from J, with 3 bases between. The CDR3: CASSQDLYNEQFF. The CDR3 nucleotides are TGTGCCAGCAGCCAAGATCTCTACAATGAGCAGTTCTTC.

V gene TRBV16 combines with J gene TRBJ2-2; D ambiguous. Trimming took 2 bases from V and 5 from J, leaving 0 bases between them. CDR1 is KGHSY and CDR2 is FQNENV in the germline V gene. CDR3 size: 11 residues. The CDR3: CASSQTGELFF. In nucleotides, the CDR3 is TGTGCCAGCAGCCAAACCGGGGAGCTGTTTTTT.

The chain couples TRBV28 to TRBJ2-2; possibly TRBD1 or TRBD2 for D (6 bases each). V lost 2 bases and J 6 bases, leaving 7 bases between the germline ends. The CDR3 loop spans 13 amino acids. Germline CDR1 is MDHEN and CDR2 is SYDVKM. The DNA for the CDR3 is TGTGCCAGCAGTTTAAGGGGGGCCGGGGAGCTGTTTTTT. It specifies CASSLRGAGELFF.

This chain uses TRBV19 with TRBJ1-1, with a weak D call TRBD1 (5 bases). V lost 10 bases and J lost 5, with 20 bases in between. The CDR3 has 14 residues. Germline CDR1 LNHDA, CDR2 SQIVND (reference sequence). DNA of the CDR3: TGTGCCACCTCCTTCGGGGGGGTTCAGACTGAAGCTTTCTTT. Its protein product is CATSFGGVQTEAFF.

For this clone: A junction boundary mismatches the germline segment, possibly from a read error. Other DNA sequences in this sample translate to the same CDR3. The chain couples TRBV5-1 to TRBJ1-1; the D is unclear. This CDR3 contains 12 residues. Germline lookup yields CDR1 SGHRS and CDR2 YFSETQ. The CDR3 reads CASSLIGKGAFF. The CDR3 nucleotides are TGCGCCAGTAGCTTGATAGGAAAAGGGGCTTTCTTT.

The chain carries TRBV5-1 and TRBJ2-4, with 8 bases identical to TRBD1. V dropped 0 bases and J dropped 6; count of bases not matched to a gene: 2. The CDR3 length is 14 residues. From germline, CDR1 is SGHRS and CDR2 YFSETQ. CDR3 in DNA: TGCGCCAGCAGCTTGGAACAGGGGGGAAACATTCAGTACTTC. Encoded protein: CASSLEQGGNIQYF.

This rearrangement joins TRBV28 to TRBJ2-4; 9 bases are a match to TRBD1. The CDR3 spans 13 residues. Per the germline V gene, CDR1 is MDHEN and CDR2 is SYDVKM. The ends lost 5 bases at V and 8 bases at J; junction bases unmatched: 4. The CDR3 DNA follows: TGTGCCAGCAGTATGACAGGGGGGGACATTCAGTACTTC. It specifies CASSMTGGDIQYF.

The rearrangement uses TRBV7-8 and TRBJ1-1, with D possibly TRBD1 on 5 matching bases. The CDR3 runs 16 residues. Germline V CDR1 and CDR2: SGHVS, FQNEAQ. V lost 5 bases to trimming and J lost 4 bases, with 20 bases between them. The CDR3 spells CASSTRDGLPPTEAFF. The CDR3 coding sequence is TGTGCCAGCAGCACTAGGGACGGTCTACCTCCCACTGAAGCTTTCTTT.

This chain joins TRBV29-1 and TRBJ2-7, with 12 bases fitting TRBD2. CDR1 and CDR2 (germline): SQVTM, ANQGSEA. This CDR3 comprises 13 residues. After removal of 8 bases from V and 4 bases from J, the junction contained 6 bases not matched to a gene. The CDR3 DNA reads TGCAGCATACGACTAGCGGGAGTGTACGAGCAGTACTTC. It specifies CSIRLAGVYEQYF.

V is TRBV27 and J is TRBJ2-7; D unclear. The CDR3 sequence is 14 residues long. Trimming took off 3 bases at V and 3 bases at J, with 12 bases between the two ends. The germline V gene encodes CDR1 MNHEY and CDR2 SMNVEV (reference sequence). The CDR3 coding sequence is TGTGCCAGCAGTTTCAGGCGGACGAACTACGAGCAGTACTTC. Protein product: CASSFRRTNYEQYF.

V usage is TRBV19 and J usage is TRBJ1-5; TRBD1 agrees at 10 bases. Per germline, CDR1 LNHDA and CDR2 SQIVND (reference sequence). The V and J ends lost 7 bases and 7 bases, in that order; junction bases with no gene match: 10. The CDR3 runs 15 residues. The CDR3 nucleotides read TGTGCCAGTACAACCGGGACAGGGGCCGGACAGCCCCAGCATTTT. Translation: CASTTGTGAGQPQHF.

This chain joins TRBV5-5 and TRBJ1-1; a possible D gene is TRBD1 (6 bases). From germline, CDR1 is SGHKS and CDR2 YYEKEE (reference sequence). Trimming left V 2 bases short and J 5 bases short, with 10 bases between. This CDR3 has 13 residues. CDR3 amino acids: CASSLQGTTEAFF. Here the CDR3 DNA reads TGTGCCAGCAGCTTACAGGGAACGACTGAAGCTTTCTTT.

This clone was seen just once. The CDR3 sequence: CASSLDGHSSGNTIYF. In DNA form, the CDR3 reads TGCGCCAGCAGCTTGGACGGCCACTCTAGTGGAAACACCATATATTTT. The chain recombines TRBV5-1 with TRBJ1-3; D gene uncertain. The V and J ends lost 0 bases and 3 bases respectively, with 13 bases between them. Germline CDR1 and CDR2: SGHRS and YFSETQ. CDR3 length: 16 amino acids.

V usage is TRBV18 and J usage is TRBJ1-1, with D unclear. CDR3 size: 14 residues. Trimming removed 2 bases at V and 0 bases at J, with 7 bases between. Germline values: CDR1 KGHSH, CDR2 LQKENI. CDR3 protein: CASSPNPMNTEAFF. As DNA, the CDR3 is TGTGCCAGCTCACCAAACCCCATGAACACTGAAGCTTTCTTT.

In its sample, this clone was seen once. The chain employs TRBV4-1 and TRBJ2-3, with 7 nucleotides matching TRBD1. Germline CDR1 reads MGHRA; CDR2 reads YSYEKL. The CDR3 has 16 residues. Trimming took 4 bases from V and 2 from J; bases not matched to a gene: 9. CDR3 amino acids: CASSRLPGTATDTQYF. The CDR3 nucleotides read TGCGCCAGCAGCCGCCTCCCCGGGACAGCCACAGATACGCAGTATTTT.

This clone has just a few counts. The chain uses TRBV28 and TRBJ2-2; 10 bases are a match to TRBD2. Germline V gene data show CDR1 as MDHEN and CDR2 as SYDVKM. V was clipped by 5 bases and J by 6 bases; unmatched bases: 9. The CDR3 sequence is 16 residues long. The CDR3 protein is CASSPGGAGGPGELFF. CDR3 DNA sequence: TGTGCCAGCAGTCCCGGAGGAGCGGGGGGGCCCGGGGAGCTGTTTTTT.

The J gene is TRBJ1-2, the V gene TRBV2, with D unresolved. Germline V CDR1 and CDR2: SNHLY, FYNNEI. V was cut by 7 bases and J by 8 bases, with 17 bases left in between. This CDR3 is 13 amino acids long. CDR3 region: CASITEEVGGYTF. CDR3 sequence (DNA): TGTGCCAGCATTACGGAGGAAGTGGGGGGCTACACCTTC.

The CDR3 nucleotides read TGTGCCAGCAGTTTCGACAGGGCGGGCTCTGGAAACACCATATATTTT. Amino acids: CASSFDRAGSGNTIYF. V and J are TRBV28 and TRBJ1-3; 7 bases are shared with TRBD1. Germline trimming cut 3 bases from V and 0 bases from J; bases unmatched to any gene: 5. Per the germline V gene, CDR1 is MDHEN and CDR2 is SYDVKM. The CDR3 runs 16 residues.

This chain joins TRBV7-8 and TRBJ1-5; D is unresolved. The CDR3 is 16 amino acids. Germline-derived CDR1 and CDR2 are SGHVS and FQNEAQ. Trimming stripped 1 base from V and 7 bases from J, with 17 bases between. The CDR3 DNA is TGTGCCAGCAGCTTAGAGGGCCAGGTCCCGGGGCAGCCCCAGCATTTT. Protein product: CASSLEGQVPGQPQHF. Together with reference TRBV7-8 and TRBJ1-5, the CDR3 gives the full variable domain: GAGVSQSPRYKVAKRGQDVALRCDPISGHVSLFWYQQALGQGPEFLTYFQNEAQLDKSGLPSDRFFAERPEGSVSTLKIQRTQQEDSAVYLCASSLEGQVPGQPQHFGDGTRLSIL.

The gene calls are TRBV10-3 and TRBJ2-2; 11 bases agree with TRBD2. J gave up 4 bases and V 2 bases, and 0 bases lay outside the gene matches. CDR1 is ENHRY and CDR2 is SYGVKD in the germline V gene. The CDR3 extends over 15 amino acids. The chain's CDR3 is CAISETSGGTGELFF. DNA of the CDR3: TGTGCCATCAGTGAGACTAGCGGGGGCACCGGGGAGCTGTTTTTT.